A single sample gave rise to the 8 T cell receptor beta chains below, sequenced in a study of tumor-infiltrating lymphocytes in primary liver carcinoma (dated by TCRdb to 2016 to 2017). Blood RNA was extracted from unsorted whole blood using TRIzol reagent, and germline DNA was obtained with the DNeasy Blood & Tissue kit. The reads were generated on an Illumina HiSeq 2500. Using a constant-region primer and ProtoScript II reverse transcriptase, TCRbeta-specific cDNA was reverse-transcribed from around 500 ng total RNA. The TCRbeta libraries were prepared through three rounds of nested multiplex PCR following a slightly modified ARM-PCR procedure. The first two PCR rounds used multiplex TRBV1-TRBV30 forward primers with a Cbeta reverse primer, each for approximately 11 cycles. TCRdb's own reprocessing of the public reads used fastp at Q25 and MiXCR and kept productive beta chains. Rows merge per CDR3 protein into single entries with the most common DNA and genes. The sample table lists roughly 330,000 distinct CDR3 sequences, 65% of them with a count of one. Together, the top ten hold 5% to 6.5% of the sample.

The sequenced sample was peripheral blood. The receptors derive from a man aged 40-49 years with primary liver carcinoma and hepatitis B virus infection.

This clonotype was observed a few times. This chain connects TRBV5-1 to TRBJ1-1, with unresolved D. The CDR3 consists of 14 residues. Looked up from germline, CDR1 is SGHRS and CDR2 is YFSETQ. The ends were cut back, 1 base at V and 1 base at J, with 8 bases in the middle. CDR3 DNA sequence: TGCGCCAGCAGCTTGAGACAAGGGAACACTGAAGCTTTCTTT. Protein sequence: CASSLRQGNTEAFF.

The chain uses TRBV11-1 and TRBJ2-7; maybe TRBD2 (6 bases). The V gene's germline CDR1 is SGHAT and CDR2 FQDESV (reference sequence). The CDR3 loop spans 16 amino acids. Deletions cut 2 bases from V and 7 bases from J, with 21 bases between. In DNA form, the CDR3 reads TGTGCCAGCAGCTTAACAGCCGGGAGATCAACGAGTGAGCAGTACTTC. Translating it yields CASSLTAGRSTSEQYF.

Remarks on this clonotype: Just one base apart from a much larger clone, this may be a read error. The chain carries TRBV6-5 and TRBJ2-7; 7 nucleotides line up with TRBD1. CDR1 and CDR2 (germline): MNHEY, SVGAGI. The CDR3 consists of 15 residues. CDR3 protein: CVSRPTDRALGEQYF. Written as DNA, the CDR3 is TGTGTCAGCAGACCCACCGACAGGGCCCTTGGCGAGCAGTACTTC.

The chain combines TRBV10-1 with TRBJ1-2; tentative D call: TRBD1 (5 bases). Germline V gene lookup returns CDR1 WNHNN and CDR2 SYGVQD (reference sequence). The CDR3 has 13 residues. V lost 2 bases and J lost 8, with 12 bases in between. CDR3 in DNA: TGCGCCAGCAGTGAGGGGGGTAAGGGAGGCTACACCTTC. This encodes CASSEGGKGGYTF.

This clonotype was recorded a few times. The chain employs TRBV10-3 and TRBJ1-2, with D uncertain. The V gene's germline CDR1 is ENHRY and CDR2 SYGVKD. Trimming shortened V by 0 bases and J by 8 bases, and 10 bases separated the two germline ends. This CDR3 region has 13 residues. This CDR3 reads CAISESTRWGYTF. The CDR3 nucleotides read TGTGCCATCAGTGAGTCCACGCGGTGGGGCTACACCTTC.

Notes on this clonotype: A much bigger clone sits one base away, suggesting this may be a read error. The V gene is TRBV4-2, the J gene TRBJ1-4; TRBD1 is a possible D gene (5 bases). There are 13 residues in the CDR3. Per germline, CDR1 LGHNA and CDR2 YNFKEQ. The V gene lost 4 bases and the J gene lost 8 bases, with 11 bases spanning the gap. CDR3 in amino acids: CASSLGVREKLFF. CDR3 DNA: TGTGCCAGCAGCCTGGGGGTGAGGGAAAAACTGTTTTTT.

The V and J genes are TRBV6-2 or TRBV6-3 and TRBJ2-2; D not certain. This CDR3 region has 14 residues. V lost 2 bases and J 3 bases, leaving 7 bases between the germline ends. The germline V gene has CDR1 MNHEY and CDR2 SVGEGT. DNA for the CDR3: TGTGCCAGCAGTTACGCTCGGGACACCGGGGAGCTGTTTTTT. It yields the protein CASSYARDTGELFF.

Remarks on this clonotype: At one boundary the junction diverges from the germline segment, which might be a read error. The V call is TRBV28, the J call TRBJ1-5; a weak D match, TRBD1 (6 bases). From germline, CDR1 is MDHEN and CDR2 SYDVKM. This CDR3 region has 14 residues. The CDR3: CTSSGTGWRQPQHF. The CDR3 DNA sequence: TGTACCAGCAGCGGTACAGGGTGGCGCCAGCCCCAACATTTT.